This T cell receptor (beta chain) was observed in a study of cytomegalovirus exposure and HLA in healthy donors. Primers included in the PCR were 60 Vbeta and 13 Jbeta primers. TCRdb's copy holds only in-frame clones and misses some; the assay was immunoSEQ multiplex PCR. Of about 120,000 clones in the sample, around 80% were seen once. Germline V gives CDR1 SEHNR, CDR2 FQNEAQ (reference sequence). The CDR3 length is 16 residues. Sampled while nominally healthy, donors likely had unrecorded immune exposures. This clone was detected only a few times. The junction shows a germline mismatch at one end, possibly a read error.

The receptor was isolated from a female donor in good health and CMV-seronegative. V usage is TRBV7-9 and J usage is TRBJ1-1; tentatively, D is TRBD1 (6 bases). Sequencing was carried out using PBMCs. The CDR3 region is CSSSLGVGGRHTEAFF. The CDR3 DNA is TGTTCCAGCAGCTTAGGGGTCGGGGGGCGCCACACTGAAGCTTTCTTT.